Shown below are 10 T cell receptor beta chains from a single sample sequenced in a study of blood T cell repertoires in COVID-19. Data came from immunoSEQ multiplex PCR; TCRdb stores just in-frame clones and leaves some out. This table has roughly 180,000 clones, about 70% appearing once. Material: peripheral blood. The receptors here all came from a woman aged 45-59 years with active or convalescent COVID-19.

The rearrangement links TRBV7-2 to TRBJ2-7, with a weak D call TRBD1 (7 bases). V lost 3 bases to trimming and J lost 3 bases, with 9 bases between them. The CDR3 covers 13 residues. In germline, CDR1 is SGHTA, CDR2 FQGNSA. CDR3 region: CASSLRDSYEQYF. The CDR3 DNA reads as TGTGCCAGCAGCTTGCGGGACAGCTACGAGCAGTACTTC.

The chain employs TRBV30 and TRBJ1-6, with 8 bases lining up with TRBD1. The CDR3 covers 15 residues. Trimming removed 1 base from V and 7 bases from J; junction bases left unmatched: 6. The germline V gene has CDR1 GTSNPN and CDR2 SVGIG (reference sequence). CDR3 sequence (DNA): TGTGCCTGGAGTGGGGGGCAGGGGGCAAATTCACCCCTCCACTTT. Translating it yields CAWSGGQGANSPLHF.

The CDR3 sequence: CASSSRDRTPLHF. In DNA, the CDR3 is TGTGCCAGTAGTAGCAGGGATAGGACACCCCTCCACTTT. V gene TRBV19 combines with J gene TRBJ1-6; weak D call: TRBD1 (5 bases). V dropped 4 bases and J dropped 11 bases, with 12 bases sitting between them. This CDR3 has 13 residues. Germline values: CDR1 LNHDA, CDR2 SQIVND (reference sequence).

The rearrangement links TRBV4-3 to TRBJ2-1; TRBD2 agrees at 7 bases. This CDR3 comprises 14 residues. Looked up from germline, CDR1 is LGHNA and CDR2 is YSLEER. With V trimmed by 6 bases and J by 4 bases, 6 bases remained unmatched. DNA of the CDR3: TGCGCCAGCAGTAAGTGGGAGGGGTACAATGAGCAGTTCTTC. Translation: CASSKWEGYNEQFF.

The chain has TRBV10-3 and TRBJ1-1; D remains unclear. The germline CDR1 and CDR2 sequences are ENHRY and SYGVKD. CDR3 length: 14 residues. V gave up 1 base and J gave up 1 base, with 7 bases separating them. The CDR3 spells CAISEWSGNTEAFF. In DNA, the CDR3 is TGTGCCATCAGTGAGTGGTCAGGGAACACTGAAGCTTTCTTT.

This sequence joins TRBV20-1 and TRBJ1-1; TRBD1 is a possible D gene (6 bases). Per the germline V gene, CDR1 is DFQATT and CDR2 is SNEGSKA (reference sequence). Trimming cost V 3 bases and J 3 bases, with 17 bases left between them. The CDR3 contains 15 residues. CDR3 loop: CSASFRGATYTEAFF. The CDR3 bases are TGCAGTGCTAGTTTTCGGGGGGCAACGTACACTGAAGCTTTCTTT.

This chain uses TRBV29-1 with TRBJ2-1; 9 bases match TRBD1. Trimming removed 7 bases from V and 0 bases from J; junction bases left unmatched: 7. Per germline, CDR1 SQVTM and CDR2 ANQGSEA. The CDR3 consists of 15 residues. CDR3 sequence reads: CSGGTGRSSYNEQFF. The CDR3, as DNA: TGCAGCGGGGGGACAGGGAGAAGCTCCTACAATGAGCAGTTCTTC.

The CDR3 protein is CASSPSGTALYGYTF. As DNA, the CDR3 is TGTGCCAGCTCACCCTCCGGGACAGCCCTCTATGGCTACACCTTC. This chain links TRBV18 with TRBJ1-2, with 7 bases fitting TRBD1. This CDR3 is built from 15 residues. Per the germline V gene, CDR1 is KGHSH and CDR2 is LQKENI. V was clipped by 3 bases and J by 4 bases; unmatched bases: 8. The whole variable domain, filled in from reference TRBV18 and TRBJ1-2, reads NAGVMQNPRHLVRRRGQEARLRCSPMKGHSHVYWYRQLPEEGLKFMVYLQKENIIDESGMPKERFSAEFPKEGPSILRIQQVVRGDSAAYFCASSPSGTALYGYTFGSGTRLTVV.

The V and J genes are TRBV7-2 and TRBJ2-1; 10 bases match TRBD2. Germline trimming cut 7 bases from V and 7 bases from J; bases unmatched to any gene: 7. CDR1 is SGHTA, CDR2 FQGNSA, per germline. The CDR3 loop spans 14 amino acids. CDR3: CASTPGLARNEQFF. CDR3 in DNA: TGTGCCAGCACTCCGGGACTAGCGAGGAATGAGCAGTTCTTC.

The rearrangement uses TRBV5-8 and TRBJ1-2; D ambiguous. V was trimmed by 0 bases and J by 8 bases, leaving 8 bases between them. The CDR3 contains 12 residues. The germline V gene has CDR1 SGHTS and CDR2 YDEGEE. The CDR3 reads CASSLAVRGYTF. CDR3 nucleotides: TGTGCCAGCAGCTTGGCCGTCAGAGGCTACACCTTC.